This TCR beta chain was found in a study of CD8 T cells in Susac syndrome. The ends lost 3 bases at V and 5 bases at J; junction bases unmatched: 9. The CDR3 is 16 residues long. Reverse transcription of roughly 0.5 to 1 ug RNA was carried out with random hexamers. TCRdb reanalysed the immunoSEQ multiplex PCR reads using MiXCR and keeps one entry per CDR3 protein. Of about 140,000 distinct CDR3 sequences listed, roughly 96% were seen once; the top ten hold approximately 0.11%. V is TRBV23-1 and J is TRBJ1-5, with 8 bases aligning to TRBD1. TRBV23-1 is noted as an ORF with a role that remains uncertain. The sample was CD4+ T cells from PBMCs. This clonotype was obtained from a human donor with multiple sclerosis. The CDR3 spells CASSHPTGGVDQPQHF. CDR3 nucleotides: TGCGCCAGCAGTCATCCTACAGGGGGAGTGGATCAGCCCCAGCATTTT.